The source of this T cell receptor beta chain is a study of identical twins. This clonotype was seen more than once but under ten times. The CDR3 extends over 15 amino acids. Germline CDR1 reads KGHDR; CDR2 reads SFDVKD. The V and J ends lost 4 bases and 2 bases respectively, with 10 bases between them. MiXCR was run by TCRdb on the 5' RACE reads, yielding one entry per CDR3 protein. The data contain a few hundred thousand distinct CDR3 sequences, approximately 25% of them singletons. These data were also reused for a study on T cells expressing NK-cell markers.

The rearrangement joins TRBV24-1 to TRBJ2-2; D is unresolved. The material sequenced was CD4+ T cells sorted from blood. The origin of this receptor is a woman aged 18-30 years in good health. CDR3 sequence (DNA): TGTGCCACCAGTGACCGTGGGTCCAACACCGGGGAGCTGTTTTTT. Its protein product is CATSDRGSNTGELFF.